This is a list of T cell receptor beta chains from one sample in a study of blood T cell repertoires in COVID-19. Here immunoSEQ multiplex PCR was the method, and the copy in TCRdb shows in-frame clones only, minus some. The sample lists under 300,000 clones; approximately 80% were seen once. The sequencing input was peripheral blood. The receptors were gathered from a man between 25 and 39 years old who had recovered from COVID-19. The CDR3 runs from the conserved cysteine through the conserved F or W. D genes are given only for firm matches. Not all rows give a size; the values are once, few, many and, for expanded clones, a class.

D,size,V,J,CDR3,DNA
TRBD2,-,TRBV5-1,TRBJ2-3,CASSTTSGSDTQYF,TGCGCCAGCAGCACGACTAGCGGGTCAGATACGCAGTATTTT
-,-,TRBV6-1,TRBJ1-5,CASSERPGQPQHF,TGTGCCAGCAGTGAACGTCCAGGTCAGCCCCAGCATTTT
TRBD1,many,TRBV28,TRBJ1-1,CASSYGGQGRNTEAFF,TGTGCCAGCAGTTACGGGGGACAGGGGAGGAACACTGAAGCTTTCTTT
-,-,TRBV7-6,TRBJ2-6,CASSLAPGGLSGANVLTF,TGTGCCAGCAGCTTAGCTCCGGGGGGCCTGTCTGGGGCCAACGTCCTGACTTTC
-,-,TRBV4-1,TRBJ1-1,CASSQGIELLNTEAFF,TGCGCCAGCAGCCAAGGAATCGAGCTTTTGAACACTGAAGCTTTCTTT
-,-,TRBV5-1,TRBJ2-1,CASSLAGGGGNEQFF,TGCGCCAGCAGCTTGGCGGGGGGCGGTGGGAATGAGCAGTTCTTC
-,-,TRBV7-2,TRBJ2-2,CASSLQGGVTGELFF,TGTGCCAGCAGCCTCCAGGGGGGTGTCACCGGGGAGCTGTTTTTT
-,-,TRBV2,TRBJ1-2,CASGGPEGYTF,TGTGCCAGCGGGGGCCCCGAAGGCTACACCTTC
TRBD1,-,TRBV3-1/TRBV3-2,TRBJ2-2,CASSQAFETGETGELFF,TGTGCCAGCAGCCAAGCTTTCGAGACAGGGGAAACCGGGGAGCTGTTTTTT
TRBD2,-,TRBV5-1,TRBJ2-1,CASSLGSSGGRDEQFF,TGCGCCAGCAGCTTAGGGTCTAGCGGGGGCCGGGATGAGCAGTTCTTC
-,-,TRBV13,TRBJ2-3,CASSVGGLARADTQYF,TGTGCCAGCAGCGTAGGTGGGCTAGCGAGGGCAGATACGCAGTATTTT
TRBD1,-,TRBV5-6,TRBJ1-2,CASSWPGTGRPRANYGYTF,TGTGCCAGCAGCTGGCCCGGGACAGGGAGGCCGCGCGCTAACTATGGCTACACCTTC